This T cell receptor (beta chain) was profiled in a study of lung T cells in sarcoidosis with Löfgren's syndrome. The wider study: Löfgren's syndrome patients were the main repertoire analysis focus. Findings and limits, study-wide: TRAV12-1 and TRBV2 were reportedly most expanded in Löfgren's patients.

Comment on this clonotype: Antigen: not known. Just one base apart from a much larger clone, this may be a read error.

The ends were cut back, 1 base at V and 5 bases at J, with 15 bases in the middle. Germline assignment: CDR1 DFQATT and CDR2 SNEGSKA (reference sequence). The CDR3 spans 15 residues. TCRdb independently ran MiXCR on the reads; one entry per CDR3 protein. The table records roughly 63,000 distinct CDR3 sequences, 21% of them present only once. The sequenced sample was CD4+ T cells from PBMCs. The J gene is TRBJ2-1, the V gene TRBV20-1, with D uncertain. The TCR was taken from a human donor with sarcoidosis (Löfgren's syndrome or another form), or a control subject (not recorded which). The CDR3 region has the DNA TGCAGTGCTAGAGGCCTCCGAAACCTACACAATGAGCAGTTCTTC. This gives the protein CSARGLRNLHNEQFF.